This T cell receptor (beta chain) was documented in a study of spatial heterogeneity in lung cancer. Germline V gene sequence: CDR1 SGHRS, CDR2 YFSETQ. Losses at the gene ends were 4 bases for V and 3 bases for J; bases not matched to a gene: 10. This CDR3 spans 16 amino acids. Stated time point: sample taken at primary tumor resection. Samples were obtained from 70 or so donors, all untreated early-stage non-small cell lung cancer patients. With respect to this clonotype: Its antigen is undetermined. The library was built for alpha chains, so this beta chain is an off-target read and its size means little.

On each TCR cDNA molecule, a unique molecular identifier was present. TCRdb reanalysed the 5' RACE reads using MiXCR and keeps one entry per CDR3 protein. This sample has approximately 13,000 distinct CDR3 sequences; approximately 5.5% occur once, and the top ten carry around 27%. Whole-study findings and limits: In tumors, expanded intratumoral alpha and beta TCR counts tracked mutation counts.

Sequenced material: lung tumor tissue, taken at surgery. This chain uses TRBV5-1 with TRBJ2-5; 9 nucleotides line up with TRBD1. The sequence came from a male donor with early-stage non-small cell lung cancer. DNA for the CDR3: TGCGCCAGCAGCACATCTCCAACAGGGGGCGAAGAGACCCAGTACTTC. This sequence encodes CASSTSPTGGEETQYF.